This TCR beta chain was identified during a study of Ad26.COV2.S vaccination and SARS-CoV-2 variants. Study in general: Of the COV1001 trial arms, the Ad26.COV2.S arm included the donor. Administration of Ad26.COV2.S was intramuscular, either once or twice 56 days apart. Study-level points and caveats: Reportedly, after vaccination the spike-specific CD8+ and CD4+ T cell responses displayed substantial breadth.

A word on this clone: Its matching antigen is unknown.

The CDR3 is made up of 15 amino acids. Looked up from germline, CDR1 is SEHNR and CDR2 is FQNEAQ (reference sequence). V shed 3 bases, J shed 4 bases, and the junction held 6 bases outside the gene matches. Treatment here: around 19 received Ad26.COV2.S at low or high dose, single or two shots; 5 received placebo; per-sample allocation not given. Specimen acquisition occurred on day 63 following the initial vaccine or placebo injection. Sequenced by immunoSEQ multiplex PCR; TCRdb stores in-frame clones only, minus some. The sample shows roughly 500,000 clones, about 88% of them seen only once. The chain combines TRBV7-9 with TRBJ2-1, with 7 bases matching TRBD1. This sample comprised peripheral blood, obtained in a trial of Ad26.COV2.S vaccine versus placebo. The TCR was taken from a person between 18 and 65 years old who received the Ad26.COV2.S COVID-19 vaccine or a placebo. CDR3 in DNA: TGTGCCAGCAGCTTTGGCGACAGGGAGTACAATGAGCAGTTCTTC. Its protein product is CASSFGDREYNEQFF.